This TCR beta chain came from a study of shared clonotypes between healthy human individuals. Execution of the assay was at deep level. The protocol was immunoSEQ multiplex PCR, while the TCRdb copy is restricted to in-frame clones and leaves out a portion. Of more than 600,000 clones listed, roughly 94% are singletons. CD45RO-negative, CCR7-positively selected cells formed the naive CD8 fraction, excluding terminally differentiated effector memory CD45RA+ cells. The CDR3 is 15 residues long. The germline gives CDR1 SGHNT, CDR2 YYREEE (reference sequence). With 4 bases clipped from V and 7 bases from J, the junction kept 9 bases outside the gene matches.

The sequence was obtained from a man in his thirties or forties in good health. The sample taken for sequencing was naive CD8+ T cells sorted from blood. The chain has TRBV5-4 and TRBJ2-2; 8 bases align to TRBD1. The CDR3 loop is CASSTGQGIVGELFF. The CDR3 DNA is TGTGCCAGCAGCACTGGACAGGGAATAGTCGGGGAGCTGTTTTTT.